The rows below give T cell receptor beta chains drawn from one sample of a study of blood T cell repertoires in COVID-19. Measured with immunoSEQ multiplex PCR; TCRdb has only the in-frame clones, and not every one. The table has around 270,000 clones, 88% seen once; the top ten hold over 3%. The source material was PBMCs or T cells enriched from blood (not recorded which). These receptors originate from a woman between 40 and 50 years old who had been exposed to COVID-19. The CDR3 runs from the conserved cysteine through the conserved F or W. The D gene is left open where the match is weak. Expanded clones are given a class, and other clones once, few, many or no size at all.

v_call	j_call	d_call	clone_size	cdr3_aa	cdr3_nt
TRBV7-3	TRBJ2-2	TRBD2	-	CASSPRGQRESSNTGELFF	TGTGCCAGCAGCCCTCGTGGCCAGCGGGAGAGTTCGAACACCGGGGAGCTGTTTTTT
TRBV3-1/TRBV3-2	TRBJ1-2	-	-	CASSQDGRIHGYTF	TGTGCCAGCAGCCAAGATGGGAGAATTCATGGCTACACCTTC
TRBV7-3	TRBJ2-1	-	-	CASSLRRGGYNEQFF	TGTGCCAGCAGCTTAAGAAGGGGGGGATACAATGAGCAGTTCTTC
TRBV6-5	TRBJ1-4	-	-	CASSKQGDYEKLFF	TGTGCCAGCAGCAAACAGGGAGACTACGAAAAACTGTTTTTT
TRBV10-3	TRBJ2-2	TRBD2	-	CAISEAAVAGGANTGELFF	TGTGCCATCAGTGAAGCCGCGGTAGCGGGGGGCGCGAACACCGGGGAGCTGTTTTTT
TRBV7-3	TRBJ2-1	TRBD1	-	CASSLESQGAFHNEQFF	TGTGCCAGCAGCTTAGAGTCACAGGGGGCGTTCCACAATGAGCAGTTCTTC
TRBV5-3	TRBJ2-2	-	few	CATPPRGAELFF	TGTGCCACCCCACCTCGGGGAGCGGAGCTGTTTTTT
TRBV28	TRBJ2-1	TRBD2	-	CASSLGRTSGFYNEQFF	TGTGCCAGCAGTTTAGGTCGGACTAGCGGGTTCTACAATGAGCAGTTCTTC
TRBV18	TRBJ1-2	-	-	CASSPNRPGGYTF	TGTGCCAGCTCACCCAACCGACCGGGTGGCTACACCTTC
TRBV30	TRBJ2-1	TRBD1	-	CACRDRGYNEQFF	TGTGCCTGTCGGGACAGGGGCTACAATGAGCAGTTCTTC
TRBV4-1	TRBJ1-2	-	-	CASRRGSSEYNYGYTF	TGCGCCAGCAGGAGAGGGTCGTCTGAGTACAACTATGGCTACACCTTC
TRBV28	TRBJ1-2	TRBD1	-	CASSFRGQGYTF	TGTGCCAGCAGTTTCAGGGGGCAAGGCTACACCTTC
TRBV7-8	TRBJ2-3	TRBD1	-	CASRDRVTDTQYF	TGTGCCAGCAGGGACAGGGTCACAGATACGCAGTATTTT
TRBV7-9	TRBJ2-5	TRBD1	once	CASSLGDRDKETQYF	TGTGCCAGCAGCTTAGGGGACAGGGACAAAGAGACCCAGTACTTC
TRBV10-3	TRBJ2-2	-	once	CAISPRLQGGGGELFF	TGTGCCATCAGCCCCCGCCTGCAGGGAGGAGGGGGGGAGCTGTTTTTT
TRBV5-4	TRBJ2-7	-	-	CASSLGAGDSYEQYF	TGTGCCAGCAGCTTGGGGGCAGGGGACTCCTACGAGCAGTACTTC
TRBV10-3	TRBJ1-1	-	few	CAISDLGGRMNTEAFF	TGTGCCATCAGTGATCTGGGGGGAAGAATGAACACTGAAGCTTTCTTT
TRBV29-1	TRBJ2-1	TRBD2	few	CSVARGGKNEQFF	TGCAGCGTTGCGCGGGGGGGAAAGAATGAGCAGTTCTTC
TRBV5-4	TRBJ1-2	TRBD1	few	CASSLWTGGYGYTF	TGTGCCAGCAGCTTATGGACAGGGGGCTATGGCTACACCTTC
TRBV4-2	TRBJ2-3	TRBD2	-	CASSQDSSGTTDTQYF	TGTGCCAGCAGCCAAGATTCCAGCGGGACTACAGATACGCAGTATTTT
TRBV28	TRBJ1-5	TRBD1	-	CASSWDRGLNQPQHF	TGTGCCAGCAGTTGGGACAGGGGGTTGAATCAGCCCCAGCATTTT
TRBV6-2/TRBV6-3	TRBJ2-2	-	-	CASSYFPGTGELFF	TGTGCCAGCAGTTACTTCCCAGGCACCGGGGAGCTGTTTTTT
TRBV7-2	TRBJ1-3	-	-	CASAGGNTIYF	TGTGCCAGCGCGGGCGGAAACACCATATATTTT